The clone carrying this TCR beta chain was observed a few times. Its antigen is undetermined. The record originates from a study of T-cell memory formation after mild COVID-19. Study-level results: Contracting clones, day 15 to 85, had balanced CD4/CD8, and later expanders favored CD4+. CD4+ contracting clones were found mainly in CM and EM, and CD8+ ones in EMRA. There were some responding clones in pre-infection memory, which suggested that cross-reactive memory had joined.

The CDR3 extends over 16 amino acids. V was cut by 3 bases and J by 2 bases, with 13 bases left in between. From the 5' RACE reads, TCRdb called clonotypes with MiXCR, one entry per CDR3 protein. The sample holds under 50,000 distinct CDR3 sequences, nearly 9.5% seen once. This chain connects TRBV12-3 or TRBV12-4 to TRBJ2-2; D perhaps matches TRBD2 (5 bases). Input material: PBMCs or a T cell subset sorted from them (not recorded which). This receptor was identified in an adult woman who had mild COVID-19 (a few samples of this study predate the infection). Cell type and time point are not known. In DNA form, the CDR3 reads TGTGCCAGCAGTTTCGAAGCGGTGATAAACACCGGGGAGCTGTTTTTT. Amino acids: CASSFEAVINTGELFF.